This T cell receptor beta chain originates from a study of blood T cell repertoires in COVID-19. The overall study: PBMCs, B-cell-depleted T cells, or T cells were the source of the cDNA or gDNA that made up the material.

The table lists this clone with a count of one. Seattle-derived patients entered the study during active infection and were followed longitudinally. CDR1 and CDR2 (germline): SEHNR, FQNEAQ (reference sequence). V lost 3 bases and J lost 0; bases outside the gene matches: 5. The CDR3 contains 16 residues. In the study's own analysis: Scientists estimated how many nucleated cells there were by amplifying reference gene primers. Data came from immunoSEQ multiplex PCR; TCRdb stores just in-frame clones and leaves some out. V, J and clone size are taken as reported in that table, and D and trimming were inferred from the DNA itself. The table records approximately 96,000 clones, about 90% of them present only once.

The source is a human donor with COVID-19, enrolled during active disease. The donor label of this sample is uncertain. This chain connects TRBV7-9 to TRBJ1-3; 7 bases fit TRBD1. Sequenced: peripheral blood. The CDR3 DNA follows: TGTGCCAGCAGCTTCAGGGGGAGAATCTCTGGAAACACCATATATTTT. Residues: CASSFRGRISGNTIYF. The full variable domain, rest sourced from reference TRBV7-9 and TRBJ1-3, is DTGVSQNPRHKITKRGQNVTFRCDPISEHNRLYWYRQTLGQGPEFLTYFQNEAQLEKSRLLSDRFSAERPKGSFSTLEIQRTEQGDSAMYLCASSFRGRISGNTIYFGEGSWLTVV.